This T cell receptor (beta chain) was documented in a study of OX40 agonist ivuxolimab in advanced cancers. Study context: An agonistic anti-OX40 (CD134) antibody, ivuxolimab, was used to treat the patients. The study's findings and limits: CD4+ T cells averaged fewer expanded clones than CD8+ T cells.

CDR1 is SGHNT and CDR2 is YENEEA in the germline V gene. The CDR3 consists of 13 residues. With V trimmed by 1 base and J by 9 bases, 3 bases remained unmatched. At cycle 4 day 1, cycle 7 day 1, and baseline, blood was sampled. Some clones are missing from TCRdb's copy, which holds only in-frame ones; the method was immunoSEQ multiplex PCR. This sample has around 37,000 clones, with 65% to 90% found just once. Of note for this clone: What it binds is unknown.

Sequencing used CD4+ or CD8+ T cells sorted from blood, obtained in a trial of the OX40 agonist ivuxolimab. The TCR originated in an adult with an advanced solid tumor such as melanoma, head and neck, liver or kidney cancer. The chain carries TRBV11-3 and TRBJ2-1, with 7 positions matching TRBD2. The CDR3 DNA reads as TGTGCCAGCAGCTTAGCAGGGAGGGTTGAGCAGTTCTTC. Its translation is CASSLAGRVEQFF.